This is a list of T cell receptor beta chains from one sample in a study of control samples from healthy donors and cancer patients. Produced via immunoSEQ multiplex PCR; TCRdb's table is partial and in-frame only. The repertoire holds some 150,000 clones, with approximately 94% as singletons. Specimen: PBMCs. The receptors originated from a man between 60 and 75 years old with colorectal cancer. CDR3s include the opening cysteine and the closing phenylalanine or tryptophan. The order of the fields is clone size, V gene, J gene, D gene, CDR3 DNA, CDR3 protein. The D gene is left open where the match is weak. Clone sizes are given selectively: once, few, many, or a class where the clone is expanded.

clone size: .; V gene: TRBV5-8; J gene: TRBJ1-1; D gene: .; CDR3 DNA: TGTGCCAGCAGCTTGGGACCGAACACTGAAGCTTTCTTT; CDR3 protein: CASSLGPNTEAFF
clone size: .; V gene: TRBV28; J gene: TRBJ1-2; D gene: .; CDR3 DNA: TGTGCCAGCCACAGTAACTATGGCTACACCTTC; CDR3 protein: CASHSNYGYTF
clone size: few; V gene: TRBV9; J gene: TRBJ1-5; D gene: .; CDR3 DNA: TGTGCCAGCAGCGTAGACGGGAATCAGCCCCAGCATTTT; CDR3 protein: CASSVDGNQPQHF
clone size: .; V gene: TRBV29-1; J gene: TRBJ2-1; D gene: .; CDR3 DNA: TGCAGCGTTGAAGGGACAGAGACGGGCAATGAGCAGTTCTTC; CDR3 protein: CSVEGTETGNEQFF
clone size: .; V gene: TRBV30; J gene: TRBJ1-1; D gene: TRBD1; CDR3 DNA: TGTGCCTGGGACAGGGGAGAATGGAACACTGAAGCTTTCTTT; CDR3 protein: CAWDRGEWNTEAFF
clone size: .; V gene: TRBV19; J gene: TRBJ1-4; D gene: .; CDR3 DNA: TGTGCCAGTAGTATAGGGCAGGGGTTTGAAAAACTGTTTTTT; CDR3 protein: CASSIGQGFEKLFF
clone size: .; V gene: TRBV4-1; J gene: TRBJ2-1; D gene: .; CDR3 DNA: TGCGCCAGCAGCCAAGTACTCTCCTACAATGAGCAGTTCTTC; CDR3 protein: CASSQVLSYNEQFF
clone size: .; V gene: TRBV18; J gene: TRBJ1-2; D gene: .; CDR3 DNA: TGTGCCAGCTCACCACTGCCATTTCCCAACTATGGCTACACCTTC; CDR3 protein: CASSPLPFPNYGYTF
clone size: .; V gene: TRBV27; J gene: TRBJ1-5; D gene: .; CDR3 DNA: TGTGCCAGCAGCCGGTATAGCAATCAGCCCCAGCATTTT; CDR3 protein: CASSRYSNQPQHF
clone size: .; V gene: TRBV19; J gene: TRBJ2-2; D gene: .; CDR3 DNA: TGTGCCAGTAGTATTGTGGGGACGGGCACCGGGGAGCTGTTTTTT; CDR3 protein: CASSIVGTGTGELFF
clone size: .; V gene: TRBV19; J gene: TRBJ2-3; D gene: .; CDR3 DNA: TGTGCCAGTAGTGCTAGCACAGATACGCAGTATTTT; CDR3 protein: CASSASTDTQYF
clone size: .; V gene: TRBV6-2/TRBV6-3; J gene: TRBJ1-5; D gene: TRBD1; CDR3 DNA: TGTGCCAGCAGTTACAAGAGACAGGGGTTAAATCAGCCCCAGCATTTT; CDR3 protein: CASSYKRQGLNQPQHF
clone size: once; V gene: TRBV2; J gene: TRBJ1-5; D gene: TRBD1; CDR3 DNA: TGTGCCAGCAGTGAAAGGGGGGCAGGGGGCATTCAGCCCCAGCATTTT; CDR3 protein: CASSERGAGGIQPQHF
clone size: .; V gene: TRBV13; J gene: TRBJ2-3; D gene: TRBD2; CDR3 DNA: TGTGCCAGCAGCTTATCTAGCGGGGTTATCACAGATACGCAGTATTTT; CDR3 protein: CASSLSSGVITDTQYF
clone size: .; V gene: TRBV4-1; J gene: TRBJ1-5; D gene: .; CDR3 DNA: TGCGCCAGCAGCCAAGGCTGGGGGGACAATCAGCCCCAGCATTTT; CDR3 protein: CASSQGWGDNQPQHF
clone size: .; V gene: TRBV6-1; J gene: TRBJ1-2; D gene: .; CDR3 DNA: TGTGCCAGCAGTGAAAGAATTGGGTTTCAGGACTATGGCTACACCTTC; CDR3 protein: CASSERIGFQDYGYTF
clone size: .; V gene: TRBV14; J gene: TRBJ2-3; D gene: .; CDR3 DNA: TGTGCCAGCAGCCCAGGCACAGATACGCAGTATTTT; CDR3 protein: CASSPGTDTQYF
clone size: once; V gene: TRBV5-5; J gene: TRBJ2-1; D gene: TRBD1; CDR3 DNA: TGTGCCAGCAGCCGACTATTTTCCGGGACAGGGGGCTACAATGAGCAGTTCTTC; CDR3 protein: CASSRLFSGTGGYNEQFF
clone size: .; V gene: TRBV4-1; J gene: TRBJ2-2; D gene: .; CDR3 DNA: TGCGCCAGCAGCCAAGATTGGGACCGCACGAACACCGGGGAGCTGTTTTTT; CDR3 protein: CASSQDWDRTNTGELFF
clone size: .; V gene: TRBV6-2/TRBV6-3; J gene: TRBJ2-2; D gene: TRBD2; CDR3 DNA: TGTGCCAGCAGTTACTCTTTAGGACTAGCCCCAAACACCGGGGAGCTGTTTTTT; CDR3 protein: CASSYSLGLAPNTGELFF
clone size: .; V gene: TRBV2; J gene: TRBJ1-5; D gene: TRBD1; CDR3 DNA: TGTGCCAGCAGGGGACAGGGAAACAATCAGCCCCAGCATTTT; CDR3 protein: CASRGQGNNQPQHF
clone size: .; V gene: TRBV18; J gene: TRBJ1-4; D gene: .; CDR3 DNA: TGTGCCAGCTCACCGGGGGACGGACGTAATGAAAAACTGTTTTTT; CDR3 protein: CASSPGDGRNEKLFF